The 28 T cell receptor beta chains below come from one sample, sequenced in a study of blood T cell repertoires in COVID-19 (TCRdb year 2020). Libraries were made using the immunoSEQ multiplex PCR assay. In its TCRdb copy, this immuneACCESS table keeps in-frame sequences only and misses some clones. Where compared with another copy, unresolved V genes explain less than half of these, and the others have no known cause. Present in this sample are around 260,000 clones, roughly nine tenths of which were seen just once. Of the sample, over 7.5% falls within the top ten clones. Sample: peripheral blood. The receptors derive from a man aged 40-50 years who had recovered from COVID-19.

CDR3 in amino acids: CASSFRLIPSGQYF. CDR3 nucleotide sequence: TGTGCCAGCAGCTTTAGACTGATTCCATCGGGTCAGTACTTC. The chain is built from TRBV7-2 and TRBJ2-5; D not resolved. The CDR3 length is 14 residues. In germline, CDR1 is SGHTA, CDR2 FQGNSA. Deletions cut 3 bases from V and 11 bases from J, with 19 bases between.

In DNA form, the CDR3 reads TGTGCCAGTAGTATGGAGGCTCTGGGGGCCAACGTCCTGACTTTC. Translating gives CASSMEALGANVLTF. The gene calls are TRBV19 and TRBJ2-6; a weak D match, TRBD2 (5 bases). CDR1 is LNHDA, CDR2 SQIVND, per germline (reference sequence). The CDR3 has 15 amino acids. Trimming shortened V by 3 bases and J by 4 bases, and 10 bases separated the two germline ends.

The chain uses TRBV6-5 and TRBJ2-5; TRBD2 is a possible D gene (5 bases). Per germline, CDR1 MNHEY and CDR2 SVGAGI. The V gene lost 4 bases and the J gene lost 4 bases, with 13 bases spanning the gap. The CDR3 sequence is 14 residues long. The CDR3 sequence: CASSSGMPGETQYF. The CDR3 bases are TGTGCCAGCAGTTCCGGGATGCCGGGAGAGACCCAGTACTTC.

The rearrangement links TRBV21-1 to TRBJ1-2; the DNA was not used to check the table's D call, TRBD1. TRBV21-1 is a listed pseudogene. The CDR3 has 14 residues. CDR3 nucleotide sequence: TGTGCCAGCAGCAATGGAAGGACAGGGTGGGACTACACCTTC. Protein: CASSNGRTGWDYTF.

The chain uses TRBV2 and TRBJ1-2, with D unclear. The CDR3 totals 14 residues. CDR1 and CDR2 (germline): SNHLY, FYNNEI. The ends were cut back, 4 bases at V and 0 bases at J, with 9 bases in the middle. In nucleotides, the CDR3 is TGTGCCAGCAGTGTTGGCATCGCTAACTATGGCTACACCTTC. Protein: CASSVGIANYGYTF.

CDR3 in amino acids: CASSLDRVGGNTIYF. The CDR3 DNA reads TGTGCCAGCAGCTTGGACAGGGTTGGTGGAAACACCATATATTTT. J is TRBJ1-3 and V is TRBV7-9, with 8 positions matching TRBD1. The CDR3 length is 15 residues. Germline V CDR1 and CDR2: SEHNR, FQNEAQ (reference sequence). The junction had 4 bases not matched to a gene; V was cut back by 3 bases and J by 3 bases.

This clone has more than one count but fewer than ten. The chain links TRBV6-4 to TRBJ2-3; 8 nucleotides match TRBD2. The V gene's germline CDR1 is MRHNA and CDR2 SNTAGT. This CDR3 comprises 13 residues. After removal of 3 bases from V and 6 bases from J, the junction contained 2 bases not matched to a gene. For the CDR3, the DNA is TGTGCCAGCAGTGATCAGCGGGGGGATACGCAGTATTTT. Protein: CASSDQRGDTQYF.

This clone was counted once. The chain joins TRBV6-2 or TRBV6-3 to TRBJ1-1; 9 bases map to TRBD1. The trim removed 5 bases at V and 3 bases at J, leaving 7 bases unmatched. The CDR3 totals 15 residues. CDR1 MNHEY and CDR2 SVGEGT come from the germline V gene. CDR3 coding DNA: TGTGCCAGCAGTCCGCTCCGGACAGGGGACACTGAAGCTTTCTTT. This sequence encodes CASSPLRTGDTEAFF.

V gene TRBV10-1 combines with J gene TRBJ2-5; perhaps TRBD1 as D (5 bases). Germline V CDR1 and CDR2: WNHNN, SYGVQD (reference sequence). The CDR3 extends over 16 amino acids. Trimming removed 0 bases at V and 3 bases at J, with 14 bases between. The CDR3 nucleotides read TGCGCCAGCAGTGAGTCGATTTTGGACATGGAAGAGACCCAGTACTTC. Translated: CASSESILDMEETQYF.

The genes are TRBV6-6 and TRBJ2-1; D is ambiguous. V shed 6 bases and J shed 5 bases, with 17 bases lying between them. The CDR3 totals 15 residues. Germline loops: CDR1 MNHNY, CDR2 SVGAGI (reference sequence). CDR3 bases: TGTGCCAGCAGCAAGAGTTTCCAGGTCAACAATGAGCAGTTCTTC. Protein sequence: CASSKSFQVNNEQFF.

V usage is TRBV9 and J usage is TRBJ2-7; tentative D call: TRBD2 (5 bases). Per the germline V gene, CDR1 is SGDLS and CDR2 is YYNGEE. V was cut by 0 bases and J by 7 bases, with 14 bases left in between. The CDR3 has 14 amino acids. CDR3 amino acids: CASSVVSGLGEQYF. The CDR3 DNA reads TGTGCCAGCAGCGTAGTGAGCGGCTTGGGAGAGCAGTACTTC.

Points on this clone: Other DNA sequences within the sample encode an identical CDR3. This chain connects TRBV7-2 to TRBJ2-5; the match to TRBD2 covers 8 bases. Germline V gives CDR1 SGHTA, CDR2 FQGNSA. The length of the CDR3 is 14 residues. V lost 2 bases and J lost 4; bases outside the gene matches: 3. The CDR3 reads CASSLQRGRETQYF. CDR3 DNA sequence: TGTGCCAGCAGCTTACAGCGGGGGAGAGAGACCCAGTACTTC.

Remarks on this clone: A far larger clone is off by one base, so a read error is likely. The V and J genes are TRBV6-6 and TRBJ2-5, with 11 bases aligning to TRBD2. The length of the CDR3 is 16 residues. The germline gives CDR1 MNHNY, CDR2 SVGAGI (reference sequence). Trimming cost V 6 bases and J 0 bases; bases outside gene matches: 6. CDR3 nucleotides: TGTGCCAGCAGACCCAGGACTAGCGGGTACCAAGAGACCCAGTACTTC. The encoded protein is CASRPRTSGYQETQYF.

This clone has a handful of counts. V and J are TRBV6-5 and TRBJ1-1; D is perhaps TRBD1 (5 bases). The germline V and J ends were trimmed by 6 bases and 6 bases, with 17 bases remaining between them. The germline gives CDR1 MNHEY, CDR2 SVGAGI. The CDR3 is 14 amino acids. The CDR3 coding sequence is TGTGCCAGCAGACTATCCCAAGGGGCCCCTGAAGCTTTCTTT. Protein sequence: CASRLSQGAPEAFF.

The chain is built from TRBV19 and TRBJ2-2; 13 bases match TRBD2. V dropped 4 bases and J dropped 4; count of bases not matched to a gene: 6. This CDR3 has 17 residues. Germline assignment: CDR1 LNHDA and CDR2 SQIVND (reference sequence). The CDR3 DNA is TGTGCCAGTAGTAAGGGGACTAGCGGGACCGTCACCGGGGAGCTGTTTTTT. Translated, it gives CASSKGTSGTVTGELFF. The full variable domain, its missing parts supplied by reference TRBV19 and TRBJ2-2, is DGGITQSPKYLFRKEGQNVTLSCEQNLNHDAMYWYRQDPGQGLRLIYYSQIVNDFQKGDIAEGYSVSREKKESFPLTVTSAQKNPTAFYLCASSKGTSGTVTGELFFGEGSRLTVL.

V and J are TRBV9 and TRBJ1-2; TRBD1 might be the D (6 bases). In germline, CDR1 is SGDLS, CDR2 YYNGEE. CDR3 size: 14 residues. V lost 0 bases and J lost 4, with 10 bases in between. The CDR3 reads CASSVAQGVYGYTF. For the CDR3, the DNA is TGTGCCAGCAGCGTAGCACAGGGCGTCTATGGCTACACCTTC.

Only a few counts were recorded for this clone. V gene TRBV7-2 combines with J gene TRBJ1-3; D gene unclear. This CDR3 spans 15 amino acids. V was trimmed by 2 bases and J by 3 bases, leaving 11 bases between them. Per germline, CDR1 SGHTA and CDR2 FQGNSA. CDR3 protein: CASSLLRLSGNTIYF. CDR3 DNA: TGTGCCAGCAGCTTATTGAGGCTTAGTGGAAACACCATATATTTT.

The genes are TRBV4-1 and TRBJ2-7; D unclear. The germline V gene has CDR1 MGHRA and CDR2 YSYEKL. CDR3 length: 13 residues. V was trimmed by 0 bases and J by 6 bases, leaving 9 bases between them. The CDR3 coding sequence is TGCGCCAGCAGCCAAGACCCTGGTAGCGAGCAGTACTTC. As protein: CASSQDPGSEQYF.

The chain has TRBV5-1 and TRBJ1-3, with TRBD1 matching over 7 bases. In germline, CDR1 is SGHRS, CDR2 YFSETQ. CDR3 size: 20 residues. V shed 0 bases and J 0 bases; nucleotides not matched to a gene: 15. This CDR3 is CASSLEGQKNQSSSGNTIYF. For the CDR3, the DNA is TGCGCCAGCAGCTTGGAGGGACAGAAAAACCAGTCGAGCTCTGGAAACACCATATATTTT.

The J gene is TRBJ2-1, the V gene TRBV7-3; TRBD2 agrees at 7 bases. The ends lost 5 bases at V and 6 bases at J; junction bases unmatched: 19. This CDR3 contains 18 residues. Per germline, CDR1 SGHTA and CDR2 FQGTGA. CDR3 residues: CASSKGTAGLGGANEQFF. The DNA of the CDR3 is TGTGCCAGCAGCAAGGGGACTGCTGGACTAGGAGGGGCCAATGAGCAGTTCTTC.

This clone was counted a few times. The chain couples TRBV5-1 to TRBJ2-3, with 16 nucleotides matching TRBD2. The V and J ends lost 3 bases and 0 bases, in that order; junction bases with no gene match: 7. This CDR3 contains 19 residues. The germline gives CDR1 SGHRS, CDR2 YFSETQ. CDR3 nucleotide sequence: TGCGCCAGCAGCTCGGGACTAGCGGGGGGGTACCCTAGCACAGATACGCAGTATTTT. Its translation: CASSSGLAGGYPSTDTQYF.

The V and J genes are TRBV6-5 and TRBJ2-5; 7 bases match TRBD1. V lost 1 base to trimming and J lost 5 bases; unmatched junction nucleotides: 7. Looked up from germline, CDR1 is MNHEY and CDR2 is SVGAGI. The CDR3 covers 15 residues. The chain's CDR3 is CASSYWTGLGETQYF. Here the CDR3 DNA reads TGTGCCAGCAGTTACTGGACAGGCTTGGGGGAGACCCAGTACTTC.

The CDR3 sequence: CASSRDRGPLDEQFF. DNA for the CDR3: TGTGCCAGCAGCCGGGACAGGGGACCCCTAGACGAGCAGTTCTTC. The chain couples TRBV6-6 to TRBJ2-1; 10 positions match TRBD1. Germline CDR1 and CDR2: MNHNY and SVGAGI (reference sequence). V lost 6 bases to trimming and J lost 10 bases; unmatched junction nucleotides: 12. The CDR3 is 15 amino acids.

This chain links TRBV27 with TRBJ2-7, with TRBD1 identical over 10 bases. J gave up 4 bases and V 8 bases, and 8 bases lay outside the gene matches. CDR1 and CDR2 (germline): MNHEY, SMNVEV (reference sequence). The CDR3 consists of 14 residues. The CDR3 is CASAWGTGVYEQYF. CDR3 bases: TGTGCCAGCGCGTGGGGGACAGGGGTGTACGAGCAGTACTTC.

The chain carries TRBV24-1 and TRBJ2-2; TRBD2 agrees at 10 bases. The trim removed 2 bases at V and 0 bases at J, leaving 2 bases unmatched. The CDR3 spans 17 residues. CDR1 KGHDR and CDR2 SFDVKD come from the germline V gene. The CDR3 loop is CATSDSGLAANTGELFF. In nucleotides, the CDR3 is TGTGCCACCAGTGATTCAGGACTAGCGGCGAACACCGGGGAGCTGTTTTTT.

This chain uses TRBV14 with TRBJ2-5; 7 positions match TRBD2. The CDR3 totals 15 residues. The germline V gene has CDR1 SGHDN and CDR2 FVKESK. V dropped 2 bases and J dropped 1; count of bases not matched to a gene: 4. The CDR3 DNA reads as TGTGCCAGCAGCCAATTGCGGGGGTTCCAAGAGACCCAGTACTTC. Its protein is CASSQLRGFQETQYF.

This chain joins TRBV3-1 (or the pseudogene TRBV3-2) and TRBJ1-2; D is perhaps TRBD1 (6 bases). This CDR3 is 14 amino acids long. Germline V gene lookup returns CDR1 LGHDT and CDR2 YNNKEL (reference sequence). V lost 1 base and J lost 2, with 8 bases in between. The CDR3 reads CASSQAGQNYGYTF. The CDR3 bases are TGTGCCAGCAGCCAAGCTGGACAGAACTATGGCTACACCTTC.

The chain joins TRBV5-8 to TRBJ1-2, with 12 bases identical to TRBD1. Germline values: CDR1 SGHTS, CDR2 YDEGEE. V shed 3 bases and J 5 bases; nucleotides not matched to a gene: 11. The CDR3 length is 17 residues. CDR3 coding DNA: TGTGCCAGCAGCTCTAATCCGGGACAGGGGGCGCGTTATGGCTACACCTTC. Amino acid sequence: CASSSNPGQGARYGYTF.